A selection of T cell receptor beta chains follows, all from one sample in a study of T cell responses to AZD1222 COVID-19 vaccine. Some clones are missing from TCRdb's copy, which holds only in-frame ones; the method was immunoSEQ multiplex PCR. This sample has some 88,000 clones, with around 90% found just once. Sequencing was performed on peripheral blood, taken on day 0 of AZD1222 vaccination. These receptors came from an adult in good health. CDR3s include the opening cysteine and the closing phenylalanine or tryptophan. A D gene is named only where the DNA matches it firmly. Not every row has a clone size; where given, it reads once, few, many or a size class.

j_gene,v_gene,d_gene,abundance,CDR3nt,CDR3aa
TRBJ2-7,TRBV11-2,-,-,TGTGCCAGCAGTCACTACGACGGGCCTCTTCGGTTAGAGCAGTACTTC,CASSHYDGPLRLEQYF
TRBJ2-3,TRBV29-1,TRBD2,-,TGCAGCGTTGTGGGACTAGCGGGAGTAGATACGCAGTATTTT,CSVVGLAGVDTQYF
TRBJ2-7,TRBV13,TRBD2,-,TGTGCCAGCAGCCCATACGAGTCCGAATTGGGACTAGCGGGGGACTACGAGCAGTACTTC,CASSPYESELGLAGDYEQYF
TRBJ2-7,TRBV27,-,-,TGTGCCAGCAAGATAGGTTCATGGTCCGACGAGCAGTACTTC,CASKIGSWSDEQYF
TRBJ1-1,TRBV28,-,once,TGTGCCAGCAGGAAAAAGTACACTGAAGCTTTCTTT,CASRKKYTEAFF
TRBJ2-5,TRBV5-1,TRBD1,few,TGCGCCAGCAGCTGGGGGACAGGGGTAAGGGAGACCCAGTACTTC,CASSWGTGVRETQYF
TRBJ1-1,TRBV6-6,TRBD1,-,TGTGCCAGCAGTTACAGCCCGGGACAGCTGAACACTGAAGCTTTCTTT,CASSYSPGQLNTEAFF
TRBJ1-1,TRBV18,-,-,TGTGCCAGCTCACCCCAGGGACGGGACACTGAAGCTTTCTTT,CASSPQGRDTEAFF
TRBJ1-1,TRBV15,-,-,TGTGCCACCAGCAGAGATCTAGAGAACACTGAAGCTTTCTTT,CATSRDLENTEAFF
TRBJ1-1,TRBV28,-,-,TGTGCCAGCAGTTTATACCACCGGGACTTTGAAGCTTTCTTT,CASSLYHRDFEAFF
TRBJ1-1,TRBV5-6,-,-,TGTGCCAGCAGCGGAGTACAGGAGACCCTGTCTGAAGCTTTCTTT,CASSGVQETLSEAFF
TRBJ1-5,TRBV2,-,-,TGTGCCAGCAATGGGATTGGGGGTGACCAGCCCCAGCATTTT,CASNGIGGDQPQHF
TRBJ1-6,TRBV5-8,-,-,TGTGCCAGCAGCCCCTGGGGGGGCGACAACTATTCACCCCTCCACTTT,CASSPWGGDNYSPLHF
TRBJ2-1,TRBV5-5,TRBD2,-,TGTGCCAGCAGCTTGGACCCGAGTCTAGCGGCGAGCTCCTACAATGAGCAGTTCTTC,CASSLDPSLAASSYNEQFF
TRBJ1-4,TRBV7-9,-,-,TGTGCCAGCAGCTCTCCCGAGCGGGGAGGCATGAGAAAACTGTTTTTT,CASSSPERGGMRKLFF
TRBJ2-2,TRBV9,TRBD2,-,TGTGCCAGCAGCGCAGGGACTAGCGGCTACACCGGGGAGCTGTTTTTT,CASSAGTSGYTGELFF
TRBJ2-1,TRBV6-5,-,-,TGTGCCAGCAGCCCGGAGGGGGGTGGTGGGAATGAGCAGTTCTTC,CASSPEGGGGNEQFF
TRBJ2-7,TRBV19,-,once,TGTGCCAGTACCTTCGGGCAGGGAATCTACGAGCAGTACTTC,CASTFGQGIYEQYF
TRBJ2-7,TRBV6-5,-,once,TGTGCCAGCACGGCCGGTACCCTCAACGAGCAGTACTTC,CASTAGTLNEQYF
TRBJ1-1,TRBV5-1,-,-,TGCGCCAGCAGCTTGGGGGTAGCGGTAGGGGTTGTTTTCTTT,CASSLGVAVGVVFF
TRBJ1-2,TRBV24-1,-,-,TGTGCCACCAGTGATTTGGCGGTCAACTATGGCTACACCTTC,CATSDLAVNYGYTF
TRBJ2-7,TRBV9,-,-,TGTGCCAGCAGCGTAGCGCATGGGACCTCCTACGAGCAGTACTTC,CASSVAHGTSYEQYF
TRBJ1-1,TRBV27,-,-,TGTGCCAGCAGTAATAGAGGGACTGAAGCTTTCTTT,CASSNRGTEAFF
TRBJ2-5,TRBV5-8,TRBD2,-,TGTGCCAGCAGCTTGGCCGGCGGGAGAGAGACCCAGTACTTC,CASSLAGGRETQYF
TRBJ2-1,TRBV2,TRBD2,-,TGTGCCAGCATTGGATTAGGACTAGCGGGATACAATGAGCAGTTCTTC,CASIGLGLAGYNEQFF
TRBJ1-1,TRBV29-1,-,-,TGCAGCGTTGGGGCAGGGTGGGGAATGAACACTGAAGCTTTCTTT,CSVGAGWGMNTEAFF
TRBJ1-4,TRBV2,-,-,TGTGCCAGCATGCAGGAGACTAATGAAAAACTGTTTTTT,CASMQETNEKLFF
TRBJ2-5,TRBV5-4,-,-,TGTGCCAGCAGGGCCGCTTTAGGAGAGGGGACCCAGTACTTC,CASRAALGEGTQYF
TRBJ1-2,TRBV6-2/TRBV6-3,-,-,TGTGCCAGCAGTGATATGGGGAACTATGGCTACACCTTC,CASSDMGNYGYTF
TRBJ2-5,TRBV2,TRBD2,once,TGTGCCAGCGGCCTAGCGGGAGAGCAAGAGACCCAGTACTTC,CASGLAGEQETQYF
TRBJ2-5,TRBV19,TRBD1,-,TGTGCCAGTAGTGACCCTGGACAGGACCACCAAGAGACCCAGTACTTC,CASSDPGQDHQETQYF
TRBJ2-5,TRBV20-1,-,once,TGCAGTGCTAGTGGGCGGAACCAAGAGACCCAGTACTTC,CSASGRNQETQYF
TRBJ1-4,TRBV2,TRBD1,-,TGTGCCAGCAGCCAGGCAGGGGGAGATGAAAAACTGTTTTTT,CASSQAGGDEKLFF
TRBJ2-2,TRBV18,TRBD1,-,TGTGCCAGCTCACCACCGCAGGGGGCGCCCCTTGGGGAGCTGTTTTTT,CASSPPQGAPLGELFF
TRBJ1-6,TRBV2,-,-,TGTGCCAGCAGTGAAATAGAGGGTCGCCGGTCACCCCTCCACTTT,CASSEIEGRRSPLHF
TRBJ2-3,TRBV29-1,-,-,TGCAGCGTTGGGTTTAATATGCTAAATACGCAGTATTTT,CSVGFNMLNTQYF
TRBJ2-1,TRBV11-2,TRBD2,-,TGTGCCAGCAGCTCTCGTCTAGCGGGAGAGTGGGAGGGGAATGAGCAGTTCTTC,CASSSRLAGEWEGNEQFF
TRBJ2-1,TRBV5-6,TRBD2,-,TGTGCCAGCAGCTCTGTAGGGCTAGCGGGACGGCATGAGCAGTTCTTC,CASSSVGLAGRHEQFF
TRBJ2-2,TRBV7-3,-,once,TGTGCCAGCAGCTTAACTTCGAACACCGGGGAGCTGTTTTTT,CASSLTSNTGELFF